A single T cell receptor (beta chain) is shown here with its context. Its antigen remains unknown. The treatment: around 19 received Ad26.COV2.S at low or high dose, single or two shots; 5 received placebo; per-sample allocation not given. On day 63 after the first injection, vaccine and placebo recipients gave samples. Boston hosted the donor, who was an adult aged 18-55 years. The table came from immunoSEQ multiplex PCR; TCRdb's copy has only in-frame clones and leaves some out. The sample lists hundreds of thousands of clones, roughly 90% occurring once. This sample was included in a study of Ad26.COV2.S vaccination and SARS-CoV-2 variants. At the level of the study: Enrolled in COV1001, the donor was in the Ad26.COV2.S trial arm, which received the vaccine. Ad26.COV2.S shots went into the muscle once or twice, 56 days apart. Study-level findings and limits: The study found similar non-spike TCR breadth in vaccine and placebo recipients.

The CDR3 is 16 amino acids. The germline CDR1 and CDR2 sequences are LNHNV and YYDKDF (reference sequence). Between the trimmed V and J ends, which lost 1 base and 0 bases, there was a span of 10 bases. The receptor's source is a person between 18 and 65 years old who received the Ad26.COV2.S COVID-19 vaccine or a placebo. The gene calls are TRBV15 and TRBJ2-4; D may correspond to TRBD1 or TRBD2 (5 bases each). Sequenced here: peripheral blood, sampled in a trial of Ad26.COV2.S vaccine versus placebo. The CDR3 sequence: CATSRGGPLAKNIQYF. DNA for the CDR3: TGTGCCACCAGCAGAGGGGGACCGCTAGCCAAAAACATTCAGTACTTC. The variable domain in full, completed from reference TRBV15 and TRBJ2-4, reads DAMVIQNPRYQVTQFGKPVTLSCSQTLNHNVMYWYQQKSSQAPKLLFHYYDKDFNNEADTPDNFQSRRPNTSFCFLDIRSPGLGDTAMYLCATSRGGPLAKNIQYFGAGTRLSVL.